Listed below are T cell receptor beta chains from one sample, sequenced in a study of shared clonotypes between healthy human individuals. The table came from immunoSEQ multiplex PCR; TCRdb's copy has only in-frame clones and leaves some out. The sample has about 1.1 million clones, about 72% seen once. The sample taken for sequencing was memory CD4+ T cells from PBMCs. Receptors originate from a man aged 18 to 30 in good health. Some clones in this sample may be carry-over from other donors' samples. The CDR3 runs from the conserved cysteine through the conserved F or W. D genes are given only for firm matches. Only part of the rows carry a size: once, few, many, or a class if the clone is expanded.

-	TRBV5-1	TRBJ2-1	-	TGCGCCAGCAGTCGGGTTGGGCAGGGGAGTAATGAGCAGTTCTTC	CASSRVGQGSNEQFF
-	TRBV18	TRBJ2-5	-	TGTGCCAGCTCACCAGCCAGCCAAGAGACCCAGTACTTC	CASSPASQETQYF
TRBD1	TRBV7-9	TRBJ1-4	few	TGTGCCAGCAGTCTCGGACAGGGGGGAGGTGAAAAACTGTTTTTT	CASSLGQGGGEKLFF
-	TRBV28	TRBJ2-7	-	TGTGCCAGCACCACTACCCGACAGGGAGGAGAGCAGTACTTC	CASTTTRQGGEQYF
TRBD2	TRBV25-1	TRBJ2-3	-	TGTGCCAGCAGTGTGACTAGCGGGGGTACAGATACGCAGTATTTT	CASSVTSGGTDTQYF
TRBD1	TRBV6-6	TRBJ1-4	-	TGTGCCAGCAGTCCCTGGGACAGGGTAGGGGAAAAACTGTTTTTT	CASSPWDRVGEKLFF
TRBD2	TRBV7-8	TRBJ2-5	once	TGTGCCAGCAGCTTCCGGGAGGTTAGGGAGACCCAGTACTTC	CASSFREVRETQYF
-	TRBV18	TRBJ2-7	once	TGTGCCAGCTCACCAGGGATTGGCGACGAGCAGTACTTC	CASSPGIGDEQYF
TRBD2	TRBV4-2	TRBJ2-1	once	TGTGCCAGCCGGGAGGACTCCTACAATGAGCAGTTCTTC	CASREDSYNEQFF
TRBD2	TRBV5-1	TRBJ2-1	-	TGCGCCAGCAGCTTGGGAGCGGGATGGTACAATGAGCAGTTCTTC	CASSLGAGWYNEQFF
-	TRBV7-9	TRBJ1-2	-	TGTGCCAGCAGCTTCTCAGGGGCCCCTACCTGGGGCTACACCTTC	CASSFSGAPTWGYTF
-	TRBV5-6	TRBJ2-7	-	TGTGCCAGCAGCTTCGGAGGGGGCAAAGAGCAGTACTTC	CASSFGGGKEQYF
TRBD2	TRBV29-1	TRBJ2-4	-	TGCAGCTTACCCCCCCAGGACAAGCGGGAGGGCCCAAACATTCAGTACTTC	CSLPPQDKREGPNIQYF
-	TRBV2	TRBJ2-5	-	TGTGCCAGCAGCTACCTCCTAGGCCAAGAGACCCAGTACTTC	CASSYLLGQETQYF
-	TRBV29-1	TRBJ1-1	-	TGCAGCGTTGAAGACGGGGCTAACACTGAAGCTTTCTTT	CSVEDGANTEAFF
-	TRBV7-8	TRBJ2-1	-	TGTGCCAGCAGCTTAGGCAGGGCCCGTCACAATGAGCAGTTCTTC	CASSLGRARHNEQFF
-	TRBV29-1	TRBJ2-3	-	TGCAGCGTCGGGTCTTTTGCAGTGTCAGATACGCAGTATTTT	CSVGSFAVSDTQYF
TRBD1	TRBV27	TRBJ1-2	once	TGTGCCAGCAGTTTACTATCGACAGGGTATGGCTACACCTTC	CASSLLSTGYGYTF
-	TRBV5-1	TRBJ2-1	-	TGCGCCAGCAGCCCTGGGACTCCCAGATTATCCTACAATGAGCAGTTCTTC	CASSPGTPRLSYNEQFF
-	TRBV5-1	TRBJ2-7	-	TGCGCCAGCAGCTTGGCTGGCTTCGCCGTACCCGAGCAGTACTTC	CASSLAGFAVPEQYF
-	TRBV2	TRBJ1-5	-	TGTGCCGGGGCAGATAGCAATCAGCCCCAGCATTTT	CAGADSNQPQHF
-	TRBV6-5	TRBJ1-5	-	TGTGCCAGCAGTTACTCGGGACGCCAGCCCCAGCATTTT	CASSYSGRQPQHF
-	TRBV15	TRBJ2-5	-	TGTGCCACCAGCAGAGATCTACCGGTCGAGACCCAGTACTTC	CATSRDLPVETQYF
TRBD1	TRBV5-3	TRBJ2-7	-	TGTGCCAGAAGATATAGCGTGGACAGGAGCTCCTACGAGCAGTACTTC	CARRYSVDRSSYEQYF
TRBD2	TRBV11-1	TRBJ2-1	-	TGTGCCAGCAGCTTAGGAGGGCTAGCGGGGGACCTCTCCTACAATGAGCAGTTCTTC	CASSLGGLAGDLSYNEQFF
TRBD2	TRBV5-1	TRBJ2-3	-	TGCGCCAGCAGTCTAACACTAGCGGGAGGGAGCACAGATACGCAGTATTTT	CASSLTLAGGSTDTQYF
TRBD1	TRBV9	TRBJ1-2	-	TGTGCCAGCAGCGTCTCCAAGGGTGCAGGGGGTCGGTATGGCTACACCTTC	CASSVSKGAGGRYGYTF
TRBD1	TRBV7-2	TRBJ2-7	once	TGTGCCAGCAGCACGACAGGGTCTATCTACGAGCAGTACTTC	CASSTTGSIYEQYF
-	TRBV4-1	TRBJ2-7	-	TGCGCCAGCAGCCAAGCCGGCCTAGCGCACTACGAGCAGTACTTC	CASSQAGLAHYEQYF
TRBD2	TRBV30	TRBJ2-7	-	TGTGCCTGGAGTGGAGCGGGAGCGAAAAACGAGCAGTACTTC	CAWSGAGAKNEQYF
-	TRBV7-9	TRBJ1-5	once	TGTGCCAGCATCGCCATAGGGGATAATCAGCCCCAGCATTTT	CASIAIGDNQPQHF
-	TRBV11-2	TRBJ1-4	-	TGTGCCAGCAGCTTAGGTGTGGCAGGGATTAATGAAAAACTGTTTTTT	CASSLGVAGINEKLFF
-	TRBV14	TRBJ2-2	-	TGTGCCAGCAGCCAAGAATTGGGGACCTACGGGGAGCTGTTTTTT	CASSQELGTYGELFF
-	TRBV5-4	TRBJ1-2	-	TGTGCCAGCAGCTTGTGGGCGGGTTATGGCTACACCTTC	CASSLWAGYGYTF
TRBD1	TRBV10-3	TRBJ2-7	-	TGTGCCATCAGTGGCGACAGGGGCTCCTACGAGCAGTACTTC	CAISGDRGSYEQYF
TRBD2	TRBV27	TRBJ2-1	-	TGTGCCAGCAGTTTAAGGCGGGAGCCAGTGCATGAGCAGTTCTTC	CASSLRREPVHEQFF
TRBD2	TRBV6-5	TRBJ2-1	-	TGTGCCAGCAGTTTAGGGACTAGCTGGTCCAATGAGCAGTTCTTC	CASSLGTSWSNEQFF
-	TRBV5-4	TRBJ1-1	-	TGTGCCAGCAACCCGCGGGGGGGGAACACTGAAGCTTTCTTT	CASNPRGGNTEAFF
TRBD1	TRBV9	TRBJ1-3	-	TGTGCCAGCAGCGTAGGAGGAGGGCAGGGGGCTGGAAACACCATATATTTT	CASSVGGGQGAGNTIYF
TRBD2	TRBV14	TRBJ2-6	few	TGTGCCAGCAGCCAAGTGGCTAGCGGGATATTCGCCGGGGCCAACGTCCTGACTTTC	CASSQVASGIFAGANVLTF
-	TRBV27	TRBJ1-5	-	TGTGCCAGCAGTTTATACCGGGGAAATCAGCCCCAGCATTTT	CASSLYRGNQPQHF
-	TRBV2	TRBJ2-3	-	TGTGCCAGCAGTGAGGACAGACAAAGCACAGATACGCAGTATTTT	CASSEDRQSTDTQYF
-	TRBV7-9	TRBJ1-1	many	TGTGCCAGCAGCTCTACCCAGGGCACTGAAGCTTTCTTT	CASSSTQGTEAFF
-	TRBV4-1	TRBJ1-5	-	TGCGCCAGCAGCCAAGGGAGCAGGGTAGGACAGCCCCAGCATTTT	CASSQGSRVGQPQHF
TRBD2	TRBV28	TRBJ2-7	-	TGTGCCAGCAGTTTACGACCGGGACTAGCGGGGCAGGGCTTCTACGAGCAGTACTTC	CASSLRPGLAGQGFYEQYF
-	TRBV15	TRBJ1-1	once	TGTGCCACCAGCAGAGGCTTTATAGGGAACACTGAAGCTTTCTTT	CATSRGFIGNTEAFF
-	TRBV5-1	TRBJ2-1	once	TGCGCCAGCAGCTTGTTACCTTCGGTACCCCTTGTCTACAATGAGCAGTTCTTC	CASSLLPSVPLVYNEQFF
-	TRBV5-1	TRBJ1-3	-	TGCGCCAGCAGCAACGAGGGGGGTTTCTCTGGAAACACCATATATTTT	CASSNEGGFSGNTIYF
-	TRBV7-9	TRBJ1-3	-	TGTGCCAGCAGCTTAAGGTCGGAAGGAAACACCATATATTTT	CASSLRSEGNTIYF
-	TRBV7-2	TRBJ2-2	-	TGTGCCAGCAAGACCGGGCCGAACACCGGGGAGCTGTTTTTT	CASKTGPNTGELFF
TRBD1	TRBV6-5	TRBJ2-3	-	TGTGCCAGCAGTCAATTGACAGGGGCGACAGATACGCAGTATTTT	CASSQLTGATDTQYF
TRBD2	TRBV5-1	TRBJ2-5	-	TGCGCCAGCGCCATCGGGGCTAGCGGAGCTCAAGAGACCCAGTACTTC	CASAIGASGAQETQYF
TRBD1	TRBV6-1	TRBJ2-6	-	TGTGCCAGCAGGACCGGACAGGGCGGGGCCAACGTCCTGACTTTC	CASRTGQGGANVLTF